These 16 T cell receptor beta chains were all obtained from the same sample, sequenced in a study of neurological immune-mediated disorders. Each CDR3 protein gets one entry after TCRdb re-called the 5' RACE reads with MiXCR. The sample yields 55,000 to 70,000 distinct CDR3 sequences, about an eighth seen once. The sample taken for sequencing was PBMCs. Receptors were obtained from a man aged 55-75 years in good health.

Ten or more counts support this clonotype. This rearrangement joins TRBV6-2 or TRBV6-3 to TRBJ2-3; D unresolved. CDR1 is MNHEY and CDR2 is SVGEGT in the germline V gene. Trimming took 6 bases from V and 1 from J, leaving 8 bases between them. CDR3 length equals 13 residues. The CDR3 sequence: CASRGIGTDTQYF. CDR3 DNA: TGTGCCAGCAGAGGGATTGGCACAGATACGCAGTATTTT.

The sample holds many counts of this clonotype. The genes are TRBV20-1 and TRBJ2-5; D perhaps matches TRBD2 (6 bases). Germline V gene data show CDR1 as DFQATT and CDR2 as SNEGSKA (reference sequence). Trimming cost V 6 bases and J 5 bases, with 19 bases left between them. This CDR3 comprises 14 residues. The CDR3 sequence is CSAPGGGVAETQYF. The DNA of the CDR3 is TGCAGTGCCCCCGGCGGCGGGGTCGCGGAGACCCAGTACTTC.

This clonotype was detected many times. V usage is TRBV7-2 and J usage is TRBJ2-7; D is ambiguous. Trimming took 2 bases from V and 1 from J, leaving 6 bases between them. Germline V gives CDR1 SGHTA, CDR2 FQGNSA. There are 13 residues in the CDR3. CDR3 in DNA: TGTGCCAGCAGCTTACAGGTTTCCTACGAGCAGTACTTC. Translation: CASSLQVSYEQYF.

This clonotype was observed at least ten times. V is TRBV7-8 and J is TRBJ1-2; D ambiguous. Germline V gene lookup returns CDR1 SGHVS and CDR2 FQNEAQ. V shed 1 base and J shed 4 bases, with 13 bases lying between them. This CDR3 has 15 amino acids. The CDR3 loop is CASSLGARAGYGYTF. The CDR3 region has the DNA TGTGCCAGCAGCTTAGGCGCCCGGGCCGGCTATGGCTACACCTTC.

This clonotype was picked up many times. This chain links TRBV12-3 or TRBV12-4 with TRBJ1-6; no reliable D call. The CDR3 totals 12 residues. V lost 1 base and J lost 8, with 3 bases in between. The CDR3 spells CASSLVDSPLHF. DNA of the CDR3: TGTGCCAGCAGTTTAGTGGATTCACCCCTCCACTTT.

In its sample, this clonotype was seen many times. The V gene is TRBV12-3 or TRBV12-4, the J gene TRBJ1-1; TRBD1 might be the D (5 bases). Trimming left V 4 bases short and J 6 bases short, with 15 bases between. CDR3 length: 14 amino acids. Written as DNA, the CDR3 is TGTGCCAGCAGTTCCCCGCCCAGGGTTCCTGAAGCTTTCTTT. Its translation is CASSSPPRVPEAFF.

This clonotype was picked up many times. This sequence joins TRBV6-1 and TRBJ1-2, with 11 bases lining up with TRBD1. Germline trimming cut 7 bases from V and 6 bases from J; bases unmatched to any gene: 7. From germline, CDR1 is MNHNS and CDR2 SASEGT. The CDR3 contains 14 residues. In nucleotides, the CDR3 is TGTGCCAGCATTTGGGACAGGGGGTATGATGGCTACACCTTC. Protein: CASIWDRGYDGYTF.

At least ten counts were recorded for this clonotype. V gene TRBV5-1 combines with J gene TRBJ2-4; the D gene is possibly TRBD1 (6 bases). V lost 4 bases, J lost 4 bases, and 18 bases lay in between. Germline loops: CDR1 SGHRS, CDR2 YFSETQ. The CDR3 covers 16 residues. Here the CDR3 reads CASSARNDRLKNIQYF. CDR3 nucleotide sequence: TGCGCCAGCAGCGCCAGAAACGACAGGCTGAAAAACATTCAGTACTTC.

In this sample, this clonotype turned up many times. This chain's CDR3 is CSARENGGNQPQHF. The CDR3 DNA sequence: TGCAGTGCTAGAGAAAATGGGGGGAATCAGCCCCAGCATTTT. This sequence joins TRBV20-1 and TRBJ1-5; a possible D gene is TRBD1 (5 bases). The CDR3 is 14 amino acids. Germline lookup yields CDR1 DFQATT and CDR2 SNEGSKA (reference sequence). V was shortened by 0 bases and J by 4 bases, with 10 bases between the two germline ends.

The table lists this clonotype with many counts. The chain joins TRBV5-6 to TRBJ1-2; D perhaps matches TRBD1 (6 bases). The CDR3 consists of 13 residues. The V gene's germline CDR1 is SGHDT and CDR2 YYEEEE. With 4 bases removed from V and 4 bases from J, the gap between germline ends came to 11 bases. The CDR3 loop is CASSIGGSYGYTF. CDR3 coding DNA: TGTGCCAGCAGCATTGGGGGCAGCTATGGCTACACCTTC.

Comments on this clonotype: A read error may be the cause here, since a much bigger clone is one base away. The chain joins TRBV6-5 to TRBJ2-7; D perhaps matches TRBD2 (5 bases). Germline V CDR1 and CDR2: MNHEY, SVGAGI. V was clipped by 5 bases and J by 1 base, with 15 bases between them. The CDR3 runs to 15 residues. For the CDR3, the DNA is TGTGCCAGCAGTCTAACCGGGATAGCTTCCTACGAGCAGTACTTC. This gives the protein CASSLTGIASYEQYF.

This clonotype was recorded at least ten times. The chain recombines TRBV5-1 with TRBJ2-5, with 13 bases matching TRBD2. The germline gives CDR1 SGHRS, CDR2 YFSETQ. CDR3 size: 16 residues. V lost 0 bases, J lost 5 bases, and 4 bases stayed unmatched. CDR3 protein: CASSLAGTSGVETQYF. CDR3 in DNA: TGCGCCAGCAGCTTGGCCGGGACTAGCGGGGTGGAGACCCAGTACTTC.

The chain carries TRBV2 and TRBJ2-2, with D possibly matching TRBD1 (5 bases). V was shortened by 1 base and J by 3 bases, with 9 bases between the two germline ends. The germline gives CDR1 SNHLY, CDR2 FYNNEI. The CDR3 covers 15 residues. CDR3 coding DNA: TGTGCCAGCAGTGAAGTTGAGACAGACACCGGGGAGCTGTTTTTT. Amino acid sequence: CASSEVETDTGELFF.

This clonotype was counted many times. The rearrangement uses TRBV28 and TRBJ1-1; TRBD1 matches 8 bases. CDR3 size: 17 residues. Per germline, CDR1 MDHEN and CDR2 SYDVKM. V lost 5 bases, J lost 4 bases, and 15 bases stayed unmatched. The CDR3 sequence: CASSPRTGKRGSTEAFF. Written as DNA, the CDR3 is TGTGCCAGCAGTCCCCGGACAGGGAAAAGAGGGAGCACTGAAGCTTTCTTT.

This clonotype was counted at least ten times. The CDR3 region is CASSLDSTGDADTQYF. CDR3 nucleotide sequence: TGTGCCAGCAGCTTAGATTCGACAGGGGATGCAGATACGCAGTATTTT. The chain is built from TRBV7-9 and TRBJ2-3, with 8 bases identical to TRBD1. Germline V gene data show CDR1 as SEHNR and CDR2 as FQNEAQ (reference sequence). V trimming: 1 base; J trimming: 4 bases; junction bases outside the gene matches: 7. The CDR3 has 16 amino acids.

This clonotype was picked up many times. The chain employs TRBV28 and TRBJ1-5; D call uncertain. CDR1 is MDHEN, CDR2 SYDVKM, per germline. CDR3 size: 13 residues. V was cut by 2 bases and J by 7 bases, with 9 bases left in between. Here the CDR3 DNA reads TGTGCCAGCAGTTTAGTGGGAGTACAGCCCCAGCATTTT. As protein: CASSLVGVQPQHF.